The 29 T cell receptor beta chains listed next were all sequenced from one sample in a study of PD-L1 blockade in urothelial cancer. Some clones are missing from TCRdb's copy, which holds only in-frame ones; the method was immunoSEQ multiplex PCR. The table records about 81,000 clones, about 90% of them present only once. Time point noted: pretreatment peripheral blood. Sequenced here: PBMCs, sampled around atezolizumab (anti-PD-L1) treatment. The receptors come from a woman older than 75 with urothelial cancer.

V usage is TRBV2 and J usage is TRBJ1-5, with 7 nucleotides matching TRBD1. After removal of 5 bases from V and 0 bases from J, the junction contained 4 bases not matched to a gene. Germline V gene lookup returns CDR1 SNHLY and CDR2 FYNNEI. This CDR3 is built from 15 residues. The CDR3 sequence is CASSLQGYSNQPQHF. CDR3 nucleotides: TGTGCCAGCAGTCTACAGGGGTATAGCAATCAGCCCCAGCATTTT.

The V and J genes are TRBV20-1 and TRBJ2-1; D is possibly TRBD2 (6 bases). CDR3 size: 11 residues. The germline V and J ends were trimmed by 5 bases and 9 bases, with 11 bases remaining between them. CDR1 is DFQATT and CDR2 is SNEGSKA in the germline V gene (reference sequence). The DNA for the CDR3 is TGCAGTGCTCCTCTAGCGACTGAGCAGTTCTTC. Encoded protein: CSAPLATEQFF.

The chain has TRBV5-4 and TRBJ2-7; 7 positions agree with TRBD2. This CDR3 has 15 residues. J was trimmed by 5 bases and V by 0 bases; bases with no gene match: 8. Germline CDR1 SGHNT, CDR2 YYREEE (reference sequence). Written as DNA, the CDR3 is TGTGCCAGCAGCTTGGGGGGGGAAGCGGGACACGAGCAGTACTTC. Translation gives CASSLGGEAGHEQYF.

The V gene is TRBV6-1, the J gene TRBJ2-7, with 7 bases lining up with TRBD2. Unmatched junction bases numbered 6, after V lost 6 bases and J lost 1 base. CDR3 length: 14 amino acids. The germline CDR1 and CDR2 sequences are MNHNS and SASEGT. This CDR3 is CASSSGGLSYEQYF. The CDR3 region has the DNA TGTGCCAGCAGCTCGGGGGGATTGTCCTACGAGCAGTACTTC.

In this sample, this clone turned up a few times. The chain couples TRBV7-2 to TRBJ2-7; the match to TRBD1 covers 7 bases. CDR3 size: 14 residues. Germline loops: CDR1 SGHTA, CDR2 FQGNSA. V shed 7 bases, J shed 0 bases, and the junction held 6 bases outside the gene matches. CDR3 loop: CASKGASSSYEQYF. The CDR3 DNA reads TGTGCCAGCAAGGGGGCTTCTAGCTCCTACGAGCAGTACTTC.

The chain joins TRBV5-6 to TRBJ1-3, with D tentatively TRBD1 (5 bases). Trimming stripped 4 bases from V and 2 bases from J, with 13 bases between. There are 15 residues in the CDR3. CDR1 SGHDT and CDR2 YYEEEE come from the germline V gene. The DNA of the CDR3 is TGTGCCAGCAGCCGAATGGGGGGAACTGGAAACACCATATATTTT. This encodes CASSRMGGTGNTIYF.

V gene TRBV7-2 combines with J gene TRBJ2-1; 12 positions agree with TRBD2. CDR3 length equals 15 residues. The germline gives CDR1 SGHTA, CDR2 FQGNSA. V shed 5 bases and J 4 bases; nucleotides not matched to a gene: 3. CDR3 in DNA: TGTGCCAGCAGCGAGACTAGCGGGAGTTACAATGAGCAGTTCTTC. Amino acid sequence: CASSETSGSYNEQFF.

The rearrangement links TRBV5-1 to TRBJ1-1; 8 bases match TRBD1. The CDR3 covers 17 residues. The V and J ends lost 3 bases and 0 bases, in that order; junction bases with no gene match: 10. The germline CDR1 and CDR2 sequences are SGHRS and YFSETQ. The CDR3 DNA follows: TGCGCCAGCAGCTACGGACAGGGTCAACCTATGAACACTGAAGCTTTCTTT. As protein: CASSYGQGQPMNTEAFF. The full variable domain, completed using reference TRBV5-1 and TRBJ1-1, is KAGVTQTPRYLIKTRGQQVTLSCSPISGHRSVSWYQQTPGQGLQFLFEYFSETQRNKGNFPGRFSGRQFSNSRSEMNVSTLELGDSALYLCASSYGQGQPMNTEAFFGQGTRLTVV.

The J gene is TRBJ2-5, the V gene TRBV9, with 11 bases that match TRBD1. This CDR3 contains 15 residues. Per the germline V gene, CDR1 is SGDLS and CDR2 is YYNGEE. V trimming: 3 bases; J trimming: 4 bases; junction bases outside the gene matches: 5. The CDR3 here is CASSGGTGGVETQYF. The CDR3 bases are TGTGCCAGCAGCGGAGGGACAGGGGGGGTAGAGACCCAGTACTTC.

V and J are TRBV6-4 and TRBJ2-7; a weak D match, TRBD1 (6 bases). Germline CDR1 and CDR2: MRHNA and SNTAGT. This CDR3 has 13 residues. The germline V and J ends were trimmed by 6 bases and 0 bases, with 9 bases remaining between them. The CDR3 region has the DNA TGTGCCAGCAGCCAGGGGAGCTCCTACGAGCAGTACTTC. Protein product: CASSQGSSYEQYF.

This clone was seen just once. This sequence joins TRBV29-1 and TRBJ2-3; 7 bases agree with TRBD2. This CDR3 has 16 residues. J lost 3 bases, V lost 6 bases, and 15 bases had no gene match. CDR1 and CDR2 from the germline V gene are SQVTM and ANQGSEA. CDR3 DNA: TGCAGCGTAATTATTGGGGGGGGACGGAGGACAGATACGCAGTATTTT. The encoded protein is CSVIIGGGRRTDTQYF.

The J gene is TRBJ2-7, the V gene TRBV6-6, with 8 nucleotides matching TRBD2. The germline V gene has CDR1 MNHNY and CDR2 SVGAGI (reference sequence). This CDR3 contains 15 residues. Losses at the gene ends were 5 bases for V and 0 bases for J; bases not matched to a gene: 6. The CDR3 loop is CASSPRGGSSYEQYF. The DNA for the CDR3 is TGTGCCAGCAGTCCCCGGGGGGGAAGCTCCTACGAGCAGTACTTC.

The chain combines TRBV30 with TRBJ2-1; TRBD2 agrees at 12 bases. CDR3 length: 16 amino acids. CDR1 is GTSNPN and CDR2 is SVGIG in the germline V gene (reference sequence). V shed 1 base and J 1 base; nucleotides not matched to a gene: 2. CDR3 region: CAWSGTSGTSYNEQFF. Written as DNA, the CDR3 is TGTGCCTGGAGTGGGACTAGCGGGACTTCCTACAATGAGCAGTTCTTC.

This chain links TRBV28 with TRBJ1-4; D might be TRBD1 (6 bases). This CDR3 region has 12 residues. Looked up from germline, CDR1 is MDHEN and CDR2 is SYDVKM. V gave up 7 bases and J gave up 8 bases, with 11 bases separating them. The CDR3 bases are TGTGCCAGCACCTCAGGGGCAGAAAAACTGTTTTTT. It encodes CASTSGAEKLFF. Supplemented by reference TRBV28 and TRBJ1-4, the full variable domain reads DVKVTQSSRYLVKRTGEKVFLECVQDMDHENMFWYRQDPGLGLRLIYFSYDVKMKEKGDIPEGYSVSREKKERFSLILESASTNQTSMYLCASTSGAEKLFFGSGTQLSVL.

V and J are TRBV7-9 and TRBJ1-2; D is ambiguous. V lost 1 base and J lost 4, with 16 bases in between. This CDR3 contains 16 residues. CDR1 SEHNR and CDR2 FQNEAQ come from the germline V gene (reference sequence). The CDR3 reads CASSLDTDRVLYGYTF. For the CDR3, the DNA is TGTGCCAGCAGCTTAGACACAGACCGAGTTCTCTATGGCTACACCTTC.

The chain has TRBV28 and TRBJ1-1, with 8 bases that match TRBD1. Germline CDR1 reads MDHEN; CDR2 reads SYDVKM. The ends lost 5 bases at V and 2 bases at J; junction bases unmatched: 10. The CDR3 totals 16 residues. The CDR3: CASSRRTGTANTEAFF. CDR3 sequence (DNA): TGTGCCAGCAGTCGACGGACAGGGACGGCAAACACTGAAGCTTTCTTT.

The chain couples TRBV14 to TRBJ2-7; TRBD2 matches 11 bases. The CDR3 runs 15 residues. Losses at the gene ends were 1 base for V and 6 bases for J; bases not matched to a gene: 5. Per germline, CDR1 SGHDN and CDR2 FVKESK. CDR3 in amino acids: CASSQASGRLSEQYF. The CDR3 nucleotides read TGTGCCAGCAGCCAAGCTAGCGGGAGGTTAAGCGAGCAGTACTTC.

The J gene is TRBJ1-5, the V gene TRBV6-1; unclear D gene. Germline assignment: CDR1 MNHNS and CDR2 SASEGT. The CDR3 has 12 residues. With 9 bases removed from V and 4 bases from J, the gap between germline ends came to 10 bases. The CDR3 nucleotides are TGTGCCAGTCGACGGACTAATCAGCCCCAGCATTTT. Translation: CASRRTNQPQHF.

V is TRBV4-1 and J is TRBJ2-7; D is undetermined. In germline, CDR1 is MGHRA, CDR2 YSYEKL. The CDR3 runs 16 residues. The V end was cut by 1 base, the J end by 2 bases, with 15 bases between. DNA for the CDR3: TGCGCCAGCAGCCAAGTCAGCAGCGCCACAACCTACGAGCAGTACTTC. It encodes CASSQVSSATTYEQYF.

J is TRBJ2-7 and V is TRBV9, with TRBD2 identical over 11 bases. The J segment lost 2 bases and the V segment lost 0 bases, leaving 13 bases of the junction unmatched. The CDR3 contains 19 residues. CDR1 SGDLS and CDR2 YYNGEE come from the germline V gene. In DNA, the CDR3 is TGTGCCAGCAGCGTAGAGTTACAGGTAGCGGGAGGGCCGGCCTACGAGCAGTACTTC. Its translation: CASSVELQVAGGPAYEQYF.

The rearrangement links TRBV19 to TRBJ1-3, with D possibly matching TRBD1 (6 bases). Germline V gene data show CDR1 as LNHDA and CDR2 as SQIVND (reference sequence). V was trimmed by 10 bases and J by 0 bases, leaving 16 bases between them. CDR3 length: 15 amino acids. The DNA of the CDR3 is TGTGCCACCAGACAGGAATTCGCCTCTGGAAACACCATATATTTT. It codes for CATRQEFASGNTIYF. Full variable domain (rest looked up from reference TRBV19 and TRBJ1-3): DGGITQSPKYLFRKEGQNVTLSCEQNLNHDAMYWYRQDPGQGLRLIYYSQIVNDFQKGDIAEGYSVSREKKESFPLTVTSAQKNPTAFYLCATRQEFASGNTIYFGEGSWLTVV.

J is TRBJ2-3 and V is TRBV18, with 8 bases identical to TRBD2. CDR1 is KGHSH, CDR2 LQKENI, per germline. The trim removed 2 bases at V and 6 bases at J, leaving 10 bases unmatched. This CDR3 is built from 16 residues. The CDR3 protein is CASSPYIGTRADTQYF. The CDR3 DNA sequence: TGTGCCAGCTCACCATATATCGGGACTAGAGCCGATACGCAGTATTTT. Together with reference TRBV18 and TRBJ2-3, the CDR3 gives the full variable domain: NAGVMQNPRHLVRRRGQEARLRCSPMKGHSHVYWYRQLPEEGLKFMVYLQKENIIDESGMPKERFSAEFPKEGPSILRIQQVVRGDSAAYFCASSPYIGTRADTQYFGPGTRLTVL.

This chain links TRBV7-9 with TRBJ1-5; no clear D. The V gene lost 3 bases and the J gene lost 0 bases, with 9 bases spanning the gap. The CDR3 extends over 15 amino acids. In germline, CDR1 is SEHNR, CDR2 FQNEAQ (reference sequence). This CDR3 is CASSFGGSSNQPQHF. Here the CDR3 DNA reads TGTGCCAGCAGCTTTGGAGGGTCTAGCAATCAGCCCCAGCATTTT.

This rearrangement joins TRBV9 to TRBJ2-1, with 9 positions matching TRBD2. Germline loops: CDR1 SGDLS, CDR2 YYNGEE. V was clipped by 4 bases and J by 8 bases; unmatched bases: 7. The length of the CDR3 is 14 residues. This CDR3 reads CASSPGSGSYEQFF. The CDR3 DNA is TGTGCCAGCAGCCCTGGTAGCGGGAGTTATGAGCAGTTCTTC.

This clone occurred once. CDR3 region: CASSSRTGSYEQYF. The CDR3 DNA sequence: TGTGCCAGCAGCTCCCGGACTGGGAGCTACGAGCAGTACTTC. This chain links TRBV9 with TRBJ2-7, with TRBD2 as a possible D gene (5 bases). The CDR3 runs 14 residues. Trimming took 4 bases from V and 3 from J, leaving 14 bases between them. Germline values: CDR1 SGDLS, CDR2 YYNGEE.

The chain uses TRBV27 and TRBJ1-2; D is undetermined. The CDR3 is made up of 13 amino acids. V was clipped by 7 bases and J by 2 bases, with 11 bases between them. CDR1 and CDR2 from the germline V gene are MNHEY and SMNVEV (reference sequence). CDR3 region: CASKHGENYGYTF. The CDR3 coding sequence is TGTGCCAGCAAGCATGGGGAGAACTATGGCTACACCTTC.

This chain joins TRBV5-4 and TRBJ1-1; D is perhaps TRBD1 (5 bases). CDR3 size: 11 residues. Germline CDR1 is SGHNT and CDR2 is YYREEE (reference sequence). Between the trimmed V and J ends, which lost 4 bases and 11 bases, there was a span of 12 bases. CDR3: CASSRGVEAFF. CDR3 nucleotide sequence: TGTGCCAGCAGCCGGGGGGTTGAGGCTTTCTTT. The whole variable domain, remainder taken from reference TRBV5-4 and TRBJ1-1, is ETGVTQSPTHLIKTRGQQVTLRCSSQSGHNTVSWYQQALGQGPQFIFQYYREEENGRGNFPPRFSGLQFPNYSSELNVNALELDDSALYLCASSRGVEAFFGQGTRLTVV.

Here the CDR3 DNA reads TGTGCCAGCAGACGGGAAGCCCCCGCACAAGAGACCCAGTACTTC. It translates to CASRREAPAQETQYF. The chain recombines TRBV2 with TRBJ2-5, with D possibly matching TRBD2 (5 bases). Trimming removed 6 bases from V and 2 bases from J, with 16 bases in between. The CDR3 length is 15 residues. Germline values: CDR1 SNHLY, CDR2 FYNNEI.

The chain is built from TRBV5-1 and TRBJ2-2; TRBD1 is a possible D gene (5 bases). The CDR3 runs 14 residues. Germline-derived CDR1 and CDR2 are SGHRS and YFSETQ. V was pared by 4 bases and J by 7 bases, with 14 bases between. In DNA, the CDR3 is TGCGCCAGCAGCAAAACCAGGGTTGACGGGGAGCTGTTTTTT. Encoded protein: CASSKTRVDGELFF. Full variable domain (outside the CDR3, taken from reference TRBV5-1 and TRBJ2-2): KAGVTQTPRYLIKTRGQQVTLSCSPISGHRSVSWYQQTPGQGLQFLFEYFSETQRNKGNFPGRFSGRQFSNSRSEMNVSTLELGDSALYLCASSKTRVDGELFFGEGSRLTVL.